A single sample is the source of the 6 T cell receptor beta chains below, sequenced in a study of T cells after yellow fever vaccination. TCRdb re-called the 5' RACE reads through MiXCR, storing one row per CDR3 protein. The sample contains 140,000 to 150,000 distinct CDR3 sequences, 6.6% of which appear only once. The specimen comprised CD4+ T cells sorted from PBMCs, sampled 10 days after the yellow fever booster vaccination. The receptor set was obtained from a man aged 25 to 40 who received the YFV17D yellow fever vaccine.

This clonotype came up a few times. V is TRBV5-1 and J is TRBJ2-7, with 9 positions matching TRBD1. With 4 bases clipped from V and 5 bases from J, the junction kept 10 bases outside the gene matches. CDR1 and CDR2 from the germline V gene are SGHRS and YFSETQ. This CDR3 has 15 amino acids. The CDR3 DNA sequence: TGCGCCAGCAGCATAACAGGGGGCGCGGGGCACGAGCAGTACTTC. It specifies CASSITGGAGHEQYF.

This clonotype was observed at least ten times. The J gene is TRBJ2-5, the V gene TRBV20-1; no clear D. V shed 4 bases and J shed 3 bases, with 3 bases lying between them. This CDR3 spans 10 amino acids. Germline V gene data show CDR1 as DFQATT and CDR2 as SNEGSKA (reference sequence). The CDR3 DNA reads as TGCAGTGCTACCGAAGAGACCCAGTACTTC. Amino acids: CSATEETQYF.

This clonotype has only a few counts. The rearrangement joins TRBV20-1 to TRBJ1-4; D perhaps matches TRBD1 (5 bases). The CDR3 is 13 residues long. Germline V gene data show CDR1 as DFQATT and CDR2 as SNEGSKA (reference sequence). Trimming removed 3 bases at V and 8 bases at J, with 13 bases between. The CDR3 DNA sequence: TGCAGTGCTAGGGGACCTACCGGGGAAAAACTGTTTTTT. Protein product: CSARGPTGEKLFF.

The sample holds many counts of this clonotype. The V call is TRBV20-1, the J call TRBJ2-7; tentative D call: TRBD2 (5 bases). Trimming removed 3 bases from V and 7 bases from J, with 13 bases in between. Germline loops: CDR1 DFQATT, CDR2 SNEGSKA (reference sequence). CDR3 length equals 12 residues. CDR3 DNA: TGCAGTGCTAGGAGCGGAGGCGGGGAGCAGTACTTC. Protein: CSARSGGGEQYF.

This clonotype was detected many times. The rearrangement joins TRBV7-2 to TRBJ1-5, with TRBD1 matching over 7 bases. This CDR3 region has 18 residues. Germline V gives CDR1 SGHTA, CDR2 FQGNSA. V was clipped by 3 bases and J by 0 bases; unmatched bases: 11. CDR3 bases: TGTGCCAGCAGCTTTGCCGGGACAGCGACATATAGCAATCAGCCCCAGCATTTT. Translation: CASSFAGTATYSNQPQHF.

The table lists this clonotype with a few counts. This chain joins TRBV7-9 and TRBJ2-5, with a possible D match to TRBD2 (6 bases). The germline V and J ends were trimmed by 11 bases and 5 bases, with 12 bases remaining between them. Germline V lookup: CDR1 SEHNR, CDR2 FQNEAQ (reference sequence). This CDR3 region has 11 residues. The chain's CDR3 is CAAGGAETQYF. The CDR3 DNA sequence: TGTGCCGCGGGCGGGGCGGAGACCCAGTACTTC.